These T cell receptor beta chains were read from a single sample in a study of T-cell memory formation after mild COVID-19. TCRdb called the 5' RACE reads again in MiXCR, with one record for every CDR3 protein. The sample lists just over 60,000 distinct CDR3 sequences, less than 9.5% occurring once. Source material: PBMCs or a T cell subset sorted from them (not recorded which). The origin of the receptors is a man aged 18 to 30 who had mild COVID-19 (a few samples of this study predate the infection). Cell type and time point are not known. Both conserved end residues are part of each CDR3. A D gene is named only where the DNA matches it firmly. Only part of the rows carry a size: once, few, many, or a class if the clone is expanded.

TGTGCCAGCAGCGGACACAGCATTAACTATGGCTACACCTTC	CASSGHSINYGYTF	14	TRBJ1-2	TRBV28	NA	NA
TGTGCCAGCAGTGAGCTGACAGGGGTGAACACTGAAGCTTTCTTT	CASSELTGVNTEAFF	15	TRBJ1-1	TRBV6-2/TRBV6-3	NA	TRBD1
TGCGCCAGCAGCCACCCGGGGGAGAGCTCCTACGAGCAGTACTTC	CASSHPGESSYEQYF	15	TRBJ2-7	TRBV4-1	NA	NA
TGCAGCGTTGCAGTATTGAGCTCTGGGGCCAACGTCCTGACTTTC	CSVAVLSSGANVLTF	15	TRBJ2-6	TRBV29-1	NA	NA
TGTGCCAGCAGCTTAGGGGGACAGGTCACCTACGAGCAGTACTTC	CASSLGGQVTYEQYF	15	TRBJ2-7	TRBV7-2	many	TRBD1
TGTGCCAGCAGCTTCATGCCAGATACGCAGTATTTT	CASSFMPDTQYF	12	TRBJ2-3	TRBV5-4	few	NA
TGTGCCAGCAGCCGGGGGGGCATGGGTGATACGCAGTATTTT	CASSRGGMGDTQYF	14	TRBJ2-3	TRBV9	many	TRBD2
TGTGCCAGCGGGACCTCTTTATTAGCGGACAGGACAGATACGCAGTATTTT	CASGTSLLADRTDTQYF	17	TRBJ2-3	TRBV6-2/TRBV6-3	NA	NA
TGTGCCAGCTCATTACCGGGACCTAAGGAAACCCAGTACTTC	CASSLPGPKETQYF	14	TRBJ2-5	TRBV18	few	NA
TGCGCCAGCAGCTTGGTGGCAGGACTCTCCTACAATGAGCAGTTCTTC	CASSLVAGLSYNEQFF	16	TRBJ2-1	TRBV5-1	NA	NA
TGTGCCAGCAGGGCGATGGGGGTTTTAGATACGCAGTATTTT	CASRAMGVLDTQYF	14	TRBJ2-3	TRBV7-2	many	NA
TGCAGTGCCACGGTAGACGGGGGACTAGGGGCGAACGGCTACACCTTC	CSATVDGGLGANGYTF	16	TRBJ1-2	TRBV20-1	NA	NA
TGCGCCAGCAGCCGCGTAGTGGACAAGAGCACAGATACGCAGTATTTT	CASSRVVDKSTDTQYF	16	TRBJ2-3	TRBV5-1	many	NA
TGTGCCACTACGGAACGATGGAGCCCGGGTACCGGGGAGCTGTTTTTT	CATTERWSPGTGELFF	16	TRBJ2-2	TRBV7-2	many	NA
TGTGCCAGCATCCCCCCGACAGGGGCCGGCGGCTACACCTTC	CASIPPTGAGGYTF	14	TRBJ1-2	TRBV7-2	few	TRBD1
TGTGCCAGCAGCCCCAGGTGGGGGTACCAAGAGACCCAGTACTTC	CASSPRWGYQETQYF	15	TRBJ2-5	TRBV7-2	NA	NA
TGTGCCAGCAGCTCAGCAACCGGGACAGAAAACACCGGGGAGCTGTTTTTT	CASSSATGTENTGELFF	17	TRBJ2-2	TRBV7-9	NA	TRBD1
TGTGCCAGCAGTTACTCTACAGGGTCTAGCAATCAGCCCCAGCATTTT	CASSYSTGSSNQPQHF	16	TRBJ1-5	TRBV6-2/TRBV6-3	NA	NA
TGTGCCAGCAGTGATCGCCACCGGGGGCACGAGACCCAGTACTTC	CASSDRHRGHETQYF	15	TRBJ2-5	TRBV6-1	NA	NA
TGTGCCAGCAGGCAGGAGGGGATCTATGGCTACACCTTC	CASRQEGIYGYTF	13	TRBJ1-2	TRBV7-9	NA	NA
TGTGCCAGCAGTACAGGGGCTCCCGGGGAGCTGTTTTTT	CASSTGAPGELFF	13	TRBJ2-2	TRBV7-3	NA	TRBD1
TGTGCCAGCAGCCACCGGACCGAGCCCTACGAGCAGTACTTC	CASSHRTEPYEQYF	14	TRBJ2-7	TRBV4-2	NA	NA